Shown below are 14 T cell receptor beta chains from a single sample sequenced in a study of T cells in Graves' hyperthyroidism and ophthalmopathy. Amplification of TCR beta CDR3 regions was performed using RNA transcripts as template. The HTBI set primed first-round TCR CDR3 RT-PCR. TCRdb analysed the multiplex PCR reads with MiXCR anew, one entry per CDR3 protein. The sample carries approximately 640,000 distinct CDR3 sequences, 45% recorded once. The sample taken for sequencing was peripheral blood or thyroid tissue (not recorded which). The receptors shown here come from an adult man with Graves' disease, either hyperthyroidism or ophthalmopathy (not recorded which).

This clonotype was counted only a few times. The chain couples TRBV12-3 or TRBV12-4 to TRBJ1-1, with 8 bases that match TRBD1. The CDR3 loop spans 15 amino acids. J was trimmed by 4 bases and V by 5 bases; bases with no gene match: 9. The CDR3 DNA is TGTGCCAGCAGTCTCCCCGGACAGGGTGGCACTGAAGCTTTCTTT. This gives the protein CASSLPGQGGTEAFF.

The chain uses TRBV10-3 and TRBJ1-5, with no clear D. This CDR3 is built from 13 residues. In germline, CDR1 is ENHRY, CDR2 SYGVKD. V was pared by 10 bases and J by 3 bases, with 13 bases between. CDR3: CASHPTTNQPQHF. As DNA, the CDR3 is TGTGCCAGCCATCCGACTACCAATCAGCCCCAGCATTTT.

The chain is built from TRBV7-2 and TRBJ1-5; the D gene is possibly TRBD1 (5 bases). CDR3 length equals 12 residues. Germline CDR1 is SGHTA and CDR2 is FQGNSA. V was trimmed by 5 bases and J by 9 bases, leaving 11 bases between them. CDR3 sequence reads: CASSQDTGPQHF. The CDR3 DNA reads TGTGCCAGCAGCCAAGATACAGGGCCCCAGCATTTT.

In its sample, this clonotype was seen a few times. V is TRBV6-6 and J is TRBJ1-2, with TRBD1 identical over 8 bases. The CDR3 length is 13 residues. Losses at the gene ends were 7 bases for V and 5 bases for J; bases not matched to a gene: 6. CDR1 and CDR2 (germline): MNHNY, SVGAGI (reference sequence). DNA for the CDR3: TGTGCCAGCACCCCGGACAGGGATTATGGCTACACCTTC. Translating it yields CASTPDRDYGYTF.

This clonotype was seen a few times. The chain links TRBV6-6 to TRBJ2-5; D is possibly TRBD1 or TRBD2 (5 bases each). Germline CDR1 is MNHNY and CDR2 is SVGAGI (reference sequence). V lost 9 bases to trimming and J lost 4 bases, with 9 bases between them. The CDR3 is 11 amino acids. This CDR3 reads CASRGVETQYF. The DNA for the CDR3 is TGTGCCAGTAGGGGAGTAGAGACCCAGTACTTC.

The rearrangement joins TRBV3-1 to TRBJ2-2; D ambiguous. CDR1 is LGHDT and CDR2 is YNNKEL in the germline V gene (reference sequence). The CDR3 has 13 amino acids. The V gene lost 1 base and the J gene lost 5 bases, with 5 bases spanning the gap. The CDR3 DNA follows: TGTGCCAGCAGCCAAGGGAATACCGGGGAGCTGTTTTTT. Protein product: CASSQGNTGELFF.

This clonotype was seen ten or more times. The rearrangement uses TRBV7-3 and TRBJ1-6, with D unclear. The V gene lost 2 bases and the J gene lost 2 bases, with 4 bases spanning the gap. CDR1 SGHTA and CDR2 FQGTGA come from the germline V gene. This CDR3 is built from 14 residues. CDR3 sequence (DNA): TGTGCCAGCAGCTTACTCGCCTATAATTCACCCCTCCACTTT. Its translation: CASSLLAYNSPLHF.

This clonotype was detected a few times. J is TRBJ2-7 and V is TRBV7-9, with 9 bases matching TRBD2. Germline-derived CDR1 and CDR2 are SEHNR and FQNEAQ (reference sequence). V lost 8 bases to trimming and J lost 5 bases; unmatched junction nucleotides: 7. The CDR3 length is 13 residues. Here the CDR3 DNA reads TGTGCCAGCTATAGCGGGAGAGGACACGAGCAGTACTTC. Its translation: CASYSGRGHEQYF. The full variable domain, rest sourced from reference TRBV7-9 and TRBJ2-7, is DTGVSQNPRHKITKRGQNVTFRCDPISEHNRLYWYRQTLGQGPEFLTYFQNEAQLEKSRLLSDRFSAERPKGSFSTLEIQRTEQGDSAMYLCASYSGRGHEQYFGPGTRLTVT.

V usage is TRBV29-1 and J usage is TRBJ1-5; no definite D call. This CDR3 contains 13 residues. Germline V CDR1 and CDR2: SQVTM, ANQGSEA. CDR3 region: CTMERNLYQPQHF. In nucleotides, the CDR3 is TGCACCATGGAGAGAAATTTGTATCAGCCCCAGCATTTT. The entire variable domain, with the rest obtained from reference TRBV29-1 and TRBJ1-5, is as follows: SAVISQKPSRDICQRGTSLTIQCQVDSQVTMMFWYRQQPGQSLTLIATANQGSEATYESGFVIDKFPISRPNLTFSTLTVSNMSPEDSSIYLCTMERNLYQPQHFGDGTRLSIL.

This clonotype came up a few times. The chain combines TRBV7-9 with TRBJ1-6; a possible D gene is TRBD1 (6 bases). CDR1 and CDR2 from the germline V gene are SEHNR and FQNEAQ (reference sequence). This CDR3 contains 14 residues. Trimming removed 5 bases at V and 9 bases at J, with 14 bases between. The CDR3 DNA reads as TGTGCCAGCAGCCCAAAAGGGGGGGGTTCACCCCTCCACTTT. This sequence encodes CASSPKGGGSPLHF.

The chain uses TRBV29-1 and TRBJ1-2, with TRBD1 identical over 10 bases. The ends lost 7 bases at V and 12 bases at J; junction bases unmatched: 5. Germline V CDR1 and CDR2: SQVTM, ANQGSEA. CDR3 length equals 10 residues. The CDR3 spells CSGGQGEDTF. In DNA form, the CDR3 reads TGCAGCGGTGGACAGGGGGAAGACACCTTC.

This chain connects TRBV12-3 or TRBV12-4 to TRBJ1-3; 7 bases line up with TRBD1. CDR3 length: 15 residues. The V gene end was trimmed by 3 bases and the J gene end by 3 bases; junction bases not matched to a gene: 5. The CDR3 DNA reads TGTGCCAGCAGTTTTAAGGGGGCTGGTGGAAACACCATATATTTT. Its translation is CASSFKGAGGNTIYF.

Comment on this clonotype: A read error is possible here, since a much larger clone lies one base away. A read error is likely, as this CDR3 ends without the conserved phenylalanine or tryptophan. This sequence joins TRBV29-1 and TRBJ1-1; a possible D gene is TRBD1 (5 bases). V lost 6 bases and J 6 bases, leaving 17 bases between the germline ends. The CDR3 loop spans 13 amino acids. The germline gives CDR1 SQVTM, CDR2 ANQGSEA. CDR3 sequence reads: CSVTGDSGSEAFL. The CDR3, as DNA: TGCAGCGTAACCGGGGACTCGGGGTCTGAAGCTTTCCTT.

CDR3 DNA: TGTGCCAGCAGCTTGAGACAGACAGGGGCAAATTCACCCCTCCACTTT. As protein: CASSLRQTGANSPLHF. The chain has TRBV2 and TRBJ1-6; 8 bases match TRBD1. CDR1 SNHLY and CDR2 FYNNEI come from the germline V gene. The junction had 11 bases not matched to a gene; V was cut back by 6 bases and J by 7 bases. The CDR3 extends over 16 amino acids.